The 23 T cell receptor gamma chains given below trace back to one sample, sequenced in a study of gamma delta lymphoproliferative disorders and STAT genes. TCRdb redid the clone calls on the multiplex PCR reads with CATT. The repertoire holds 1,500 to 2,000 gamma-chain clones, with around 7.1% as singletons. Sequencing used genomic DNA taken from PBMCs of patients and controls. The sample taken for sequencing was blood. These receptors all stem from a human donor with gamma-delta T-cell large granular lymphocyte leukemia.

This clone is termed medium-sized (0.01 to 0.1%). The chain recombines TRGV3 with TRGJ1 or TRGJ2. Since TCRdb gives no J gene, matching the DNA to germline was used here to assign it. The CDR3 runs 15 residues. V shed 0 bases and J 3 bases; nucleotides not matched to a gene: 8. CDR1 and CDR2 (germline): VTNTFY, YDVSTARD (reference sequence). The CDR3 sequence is CATWDRPGGYYKKLF. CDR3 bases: TGTGCCACCTGGGACAGGCCGGGGGGTTATTATAAGAAACTCTTT.

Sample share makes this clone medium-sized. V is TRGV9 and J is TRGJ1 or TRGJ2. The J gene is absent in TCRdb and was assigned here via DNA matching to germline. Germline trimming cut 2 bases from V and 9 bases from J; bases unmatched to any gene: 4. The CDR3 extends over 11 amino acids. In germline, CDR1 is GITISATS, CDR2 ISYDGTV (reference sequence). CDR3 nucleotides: TGTGCCTTGTGGGAGGACCCTAAGAAACTCTTT. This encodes CALWEDPKKLF.

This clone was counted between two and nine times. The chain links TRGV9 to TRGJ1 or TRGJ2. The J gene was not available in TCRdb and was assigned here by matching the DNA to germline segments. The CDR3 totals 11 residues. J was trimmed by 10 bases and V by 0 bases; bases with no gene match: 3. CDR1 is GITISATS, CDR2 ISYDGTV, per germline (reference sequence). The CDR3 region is CALWEVRKKLF. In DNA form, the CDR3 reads TGTGCCTTGTGGGAGGTGCGAAAGAAACTCTTT.

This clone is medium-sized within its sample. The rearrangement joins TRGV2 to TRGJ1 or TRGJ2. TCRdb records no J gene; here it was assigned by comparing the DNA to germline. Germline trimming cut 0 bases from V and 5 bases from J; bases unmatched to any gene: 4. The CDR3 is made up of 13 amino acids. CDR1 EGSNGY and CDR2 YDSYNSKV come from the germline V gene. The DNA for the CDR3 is TGTGCCACCTGGGACGGGCTGGATTATAAGAAACTCTTT. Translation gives CATWDGLDYKKLF.

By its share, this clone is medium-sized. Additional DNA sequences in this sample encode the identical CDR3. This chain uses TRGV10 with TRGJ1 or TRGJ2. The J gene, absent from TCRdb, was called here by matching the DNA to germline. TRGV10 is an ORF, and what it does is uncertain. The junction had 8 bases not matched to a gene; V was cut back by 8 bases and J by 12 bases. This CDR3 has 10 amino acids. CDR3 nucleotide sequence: TGTGCTGCGTGGGATTCTGGGAAACTCTTT. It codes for CAAWDSGKLF.

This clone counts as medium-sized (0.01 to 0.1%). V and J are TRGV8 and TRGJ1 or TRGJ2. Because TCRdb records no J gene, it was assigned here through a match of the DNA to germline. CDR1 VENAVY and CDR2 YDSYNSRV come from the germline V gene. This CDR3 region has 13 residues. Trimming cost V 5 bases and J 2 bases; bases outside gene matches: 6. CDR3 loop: CATWAPHYYKKLF. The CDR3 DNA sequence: TGTGCCACCTGGGCGCCCCATTATTATAAGAAACTCTTT.

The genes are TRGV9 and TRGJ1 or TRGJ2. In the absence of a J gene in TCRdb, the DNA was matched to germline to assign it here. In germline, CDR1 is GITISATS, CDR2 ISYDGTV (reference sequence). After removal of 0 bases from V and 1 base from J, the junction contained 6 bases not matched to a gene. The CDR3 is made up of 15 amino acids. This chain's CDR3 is CALWEVGKNYYKKLF. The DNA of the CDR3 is TGTGCCTTGTGGGAGGTGGGGAAAAATTATTATAAGAAACTCTTT.

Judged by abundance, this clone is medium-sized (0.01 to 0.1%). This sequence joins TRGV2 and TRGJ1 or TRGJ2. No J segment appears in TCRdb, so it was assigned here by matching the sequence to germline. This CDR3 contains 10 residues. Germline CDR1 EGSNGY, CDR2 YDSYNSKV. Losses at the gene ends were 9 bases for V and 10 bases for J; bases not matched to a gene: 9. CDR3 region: CATKVYKKLF. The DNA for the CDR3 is TGTGCCACCAAGGTATACAAGAAACTCTTT.

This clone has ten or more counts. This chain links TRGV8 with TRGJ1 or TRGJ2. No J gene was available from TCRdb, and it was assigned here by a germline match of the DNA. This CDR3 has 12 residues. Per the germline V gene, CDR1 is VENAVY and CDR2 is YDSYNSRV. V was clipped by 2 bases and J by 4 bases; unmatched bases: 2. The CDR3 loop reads CATWDKYYKKLF. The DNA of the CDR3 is TGTGCCACCTGGGATAAATATTATAAGAAACTCTTT.

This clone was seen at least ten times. The CDR3 DNA reads TGTGCCACCTGGGACAGGCAGAATTATTATAAGAAACTCTTT. Its protein product is CATWDRQNYYKKLF. The chain has TRGV3 and TRGJ1 or TRGJ2. Assignment of the J gene here rests on matching the DNA to germline, because TCRdb gives none. The germline CDR1 and CDR2 sequences are VTNTFY and YDVSTARD (reference sequence). The ends lost 0 bases at V and 0 bases at J; junction bases unmatched: 2. The CDR3 is 14 residues long.

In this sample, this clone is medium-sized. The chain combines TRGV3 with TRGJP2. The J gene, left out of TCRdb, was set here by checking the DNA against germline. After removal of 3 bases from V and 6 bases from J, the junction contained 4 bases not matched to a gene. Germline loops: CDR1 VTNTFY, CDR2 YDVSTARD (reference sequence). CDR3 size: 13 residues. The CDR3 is CATWDPRDWIKTF. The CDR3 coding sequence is TGTGCCACCTGGGACCCACGTGATTGGATCAAGACGTTT.

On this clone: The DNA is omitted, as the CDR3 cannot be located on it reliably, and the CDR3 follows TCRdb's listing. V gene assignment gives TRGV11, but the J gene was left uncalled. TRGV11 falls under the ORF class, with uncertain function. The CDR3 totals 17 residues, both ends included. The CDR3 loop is CTTVPAGLGSRGGKKLF.

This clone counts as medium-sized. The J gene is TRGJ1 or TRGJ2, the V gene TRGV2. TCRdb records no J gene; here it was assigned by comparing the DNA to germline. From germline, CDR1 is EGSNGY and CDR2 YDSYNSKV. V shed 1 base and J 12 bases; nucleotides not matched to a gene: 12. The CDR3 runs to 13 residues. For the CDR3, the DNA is TGTGCCACCTGGGACGGTTTACTTTACGGGAAACTCTTT. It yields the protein CATWDGLLYGKLF.

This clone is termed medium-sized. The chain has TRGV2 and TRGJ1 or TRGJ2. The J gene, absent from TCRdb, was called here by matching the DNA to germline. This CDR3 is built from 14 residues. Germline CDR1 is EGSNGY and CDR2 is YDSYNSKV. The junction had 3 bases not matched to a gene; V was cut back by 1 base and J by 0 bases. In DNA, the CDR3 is TGTGCCACCTGGGACGGCGAGAATTATTATAAGAAACTCTTT. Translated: CATWDGENYYKKLF.

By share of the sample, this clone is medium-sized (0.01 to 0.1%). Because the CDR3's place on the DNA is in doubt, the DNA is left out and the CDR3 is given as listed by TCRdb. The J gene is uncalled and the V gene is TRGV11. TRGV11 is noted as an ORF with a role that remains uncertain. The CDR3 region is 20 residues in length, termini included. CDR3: CTTVPAGLKIRFPNYYKKLF.

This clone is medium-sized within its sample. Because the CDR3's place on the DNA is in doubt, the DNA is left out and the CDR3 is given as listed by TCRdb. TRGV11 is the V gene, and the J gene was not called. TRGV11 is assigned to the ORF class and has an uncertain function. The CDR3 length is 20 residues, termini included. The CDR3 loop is CTTVPAGLGTSYSSDWIKTF.

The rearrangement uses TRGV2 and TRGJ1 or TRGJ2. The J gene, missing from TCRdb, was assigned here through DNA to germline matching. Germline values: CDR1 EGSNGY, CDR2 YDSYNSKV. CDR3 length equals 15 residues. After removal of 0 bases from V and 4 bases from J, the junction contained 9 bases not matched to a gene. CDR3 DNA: TGTGCCACCTGGGACGGGCCCCCCAGATATTATAAGAAACTCTTT. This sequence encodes CATWDGPPRYYKKLF.

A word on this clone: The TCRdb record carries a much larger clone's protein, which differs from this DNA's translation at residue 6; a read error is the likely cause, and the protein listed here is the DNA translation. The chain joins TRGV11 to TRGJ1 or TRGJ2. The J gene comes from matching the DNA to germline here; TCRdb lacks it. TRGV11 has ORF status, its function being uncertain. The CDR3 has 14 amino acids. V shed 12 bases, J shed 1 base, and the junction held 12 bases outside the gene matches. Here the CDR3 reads CACPMVLNYYKKLF. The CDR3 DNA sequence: TGTGCCTGCCCGATGGTCCTTAATTATTATAAGAAACTCTTT.

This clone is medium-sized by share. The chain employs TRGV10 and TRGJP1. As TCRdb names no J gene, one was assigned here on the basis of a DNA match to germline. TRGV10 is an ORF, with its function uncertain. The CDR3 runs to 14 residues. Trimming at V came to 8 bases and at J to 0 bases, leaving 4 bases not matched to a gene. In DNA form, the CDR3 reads TGTGCTGCGTGGGGTCATACCACTGGTTGGTTCAAGATATTT. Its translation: CAAWGHTTGWFKIF.

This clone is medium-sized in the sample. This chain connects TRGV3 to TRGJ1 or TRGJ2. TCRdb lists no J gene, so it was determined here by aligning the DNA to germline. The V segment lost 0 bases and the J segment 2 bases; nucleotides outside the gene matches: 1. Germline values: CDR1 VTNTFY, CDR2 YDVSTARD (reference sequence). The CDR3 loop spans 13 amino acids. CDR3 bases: TGTGCCACCTGGGACAGGCATTATTATAAGAAACTCTTT. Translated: CATWDRHYYKKLF.

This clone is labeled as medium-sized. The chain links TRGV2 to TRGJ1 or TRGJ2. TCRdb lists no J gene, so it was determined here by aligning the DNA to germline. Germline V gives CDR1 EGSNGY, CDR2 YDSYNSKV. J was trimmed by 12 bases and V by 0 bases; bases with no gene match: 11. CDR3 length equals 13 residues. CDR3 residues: CATWDGRRIGKLF. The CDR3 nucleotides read TGTGCCACCTGGGACGGGCGAAGGATTGGGAAACTCTTT.

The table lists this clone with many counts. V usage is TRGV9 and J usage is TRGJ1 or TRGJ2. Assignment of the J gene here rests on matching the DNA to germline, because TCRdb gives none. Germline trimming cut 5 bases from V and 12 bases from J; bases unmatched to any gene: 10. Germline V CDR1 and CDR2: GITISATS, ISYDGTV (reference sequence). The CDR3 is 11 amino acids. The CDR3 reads CALWGQKGKLF. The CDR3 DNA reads TGTGCCTTGTGGGGTCAAAAGGGGAAACTCTTT.

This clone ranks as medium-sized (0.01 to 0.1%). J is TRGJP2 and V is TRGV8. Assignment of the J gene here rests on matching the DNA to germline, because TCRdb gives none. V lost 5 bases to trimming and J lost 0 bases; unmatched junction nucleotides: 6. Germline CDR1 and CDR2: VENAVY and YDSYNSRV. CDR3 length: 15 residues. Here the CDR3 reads CATWGTHSSDWIKTF. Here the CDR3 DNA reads TGTGCCACCTGGGGGACTCATAGTAGTGATTGGATCAAGACGTTT.